The 32 T cell receptor beta chains given below trace back to one sample, sequenced in a study of blood T cell repertoires in COVID-19. The protocol was immunoSEQ multiplex PCR, while the TCRdb copy is restricted to in-frame clones and leaves out a portion. Of roughly 670,000 clones listed, about 87% are singletons. The sample was peripheral blood. The receptors were gathered from a woman aged 18-29 years with acute or convalescent COVID-19.

The chain carries TRBV7-3 and TRBJ2-3, with 11 bases fitting TRBD2. CDR3 size: 16 residues. The V segment lost 6 bases and the J segment 3 bases; nucleotides outside the gene matches: 8. The germline V gene encodes CDR1 SGHTA and CDR2 FQGTGA. The CDR3 spells CASRLAGALRTDTQYF. The CDR3 DNA follows: TGTGCCAGCAGACTAGCGGGGGCGCTCCGAACAGATACGCAGTATTTT.

This clone was observed a handful of times. The chain couples TRBV7-7 to TRBJ2-1, with a possible D match to TRBD2 (5 bases). Trimming took 5 bases from V and 7 from J, leaving 18 bases between them. Germline CDR1 is SSHAT and CDR2 is FNYEAQ (reference sequence). This CDR3 spans 15 amino acids. The chain's CDR3 is CASSPGLHPGNEQFF. The DNA for the CDR3 is TGTGCCAGCAGCCCCGGACTGCATCCGGGGAATGAGCAGTTCTTC.

The chain employs TRBV28 and TRBJ2-6; D gene uncertain. CDR1 is MDHEN, CDR2 SYDVKM, per germline. The CDR3 consists of 15 residues. Trimming cost V 5 bases and J 1 base, with 9 bases left between them. CDR3 loop: CASSVDTSGANVLTF. The CDR3 DNA follows: TGTGCCAGCAGTGTAGACACGTCTGGGGCCAACGTCCTGACTTTC. Full variable domain (rest looked up from reference TRBV28 and TRBJ2-6): DVKVTQSSRYLVKRTGEKVFLECVQDMDHENMFWYRQDPGLGLRLIYFSYDVKMKEKGDIPEGYSVSREKKERFSLILESASTNQTSMYLCASSVDTSGANVLTFGAGSRLTVL.

The genes are TRBV7-9 and TRBJ1-2; D possibly corresponds to TRBD1 (5 bases). The germline V gene encodes CDR1 SEHNR and CDR2 FQNEAQ (reference sequence). The CDR3 is 16 amino acids. Trimming cost V 1 base and J 8 bases, with 20 bases left between them. The CDR3 is CASSLGQTGRAEGYTF. CDR3 nucleotide sequence: TGTGCCAGCAGCTTAGGTCAAACGGGCAGGGCGGAGGGCTACACCTTC.

This chain uses TRBV27 with TRBJ2-3, with TRBD2 matching 8 bases. V shed 4 bases, J shed 5 bases, and the junction held 14 bases outside the gene matches. CDR3 length: 17 residues. Germline V CDR1 and CDR2: MNHEY, SMNVEV (reference sequence). The DNA for the CDR3 is TGTGCCAGCAGTTCCCCGAGTAGCGGGGTAGTAGGAGATACGCAGTATTTT. It translates to CASSSPSSGVVGDTQYF.

The chain recombines TRBV5-1 with TRBJ1-2; D not resolved. The CDR3 totals 13 residues. Germline V gene sequence: CDR1 SGHRS, CDR2 YFSETQ. V was cut by 2 bases and J by 6 bases, with 11 bases left in between. The CDR3 coding sequence is TGCGCCAGCAGCTTTAGTCGGGTCCATGGCTACACCTTC. Encoded protein: CASSFSRVHGYTF.

J is TRBJ2-2 and V is TRBV5-1; 9 bases agree with TRBD1. The V and J ends lost 0 bases and 6 bases, in that order; junction bases with no gene match: 6. This CDR3 has 16 amino acids. Germline loops: CDR1 SGHRS, CDR2 YFSETQ. Here the CDR3 DNA reads TGCGCCAGCAGCTTGGGGGACAGGGAAGGTTCCGGGGAGCTGTTTTTT. It yields the protein CASSLGDREGSGELFF.

This chain joins TRBV30 and TRBJ1-2; D perhaps matches TRBD1 (6 bases). Trimming shortened V by 3 bases and J by 6 bases, and 17 bases separated the two germline ends. The CDR3 covers 14 residues. Germline CDR1 reads GTSNPN; CDR2 reads SVGIG (reference sequence). The CDR3 coding sequence is TGTGCCTGGAGACTCCAGGGGCTGGTCCATGGCTACACCTTC. Its translation: CAWRLQGLVHGYTF.

The V gene is TRBV18, the J gene TRBJ2-7; 7 bases align to TRBD1. Germline CDR1 and CDR2: KGHSH and LQKENI. Trimming at V came to 2 bases and at J to 3 bases, leaving 7 bases not matched to a gene. The CDR3 covers 15 residues. CDR3 sequence: CASSPEGALSYEQYF. CDR3 nucleotides: TGTGCCAGCTCACCAGAGGGGGCCCTGAGCTACGAGCAGTACTTC.

The genes are TRBV7-9 and TRBJ1-1, with TRBD1 matching over 9 bases. The germline CDR1 and CDR2 sequences are SEHNR and FQNEAQ (reference sequence). CDR3 length: 18 amino acids. The trim removed 6 bases at V and 0 bases at J, leaving 14 bases unmatched. CDR3 sequence: CASRKSGTGSTMNTEAFF. The CDR3 bases are TGTGCCAGCAGGAAATCCGGGACAGGGTCTACAATGAACACTGAAGCTTTCTTT.

As DNA, the CDR3 is TGCGCCAGCAGCGCGGGACCGAGTAATTCACCCCTCCACTTT. It translates to CASSAGPSNSPLHF. This sequence joins TRBV5-1 and TRBJ1-6, with a possible D match to TRBD1 (5 bases). The V gene lost 4 bases and the J gene lost 6 bases, with 11 bases spanning the gap. The CDR3 contains 14 residues. From germline, CDR1 is SGHRS and CDR2 YFSETQ.

This rearrangement joins TRBV7-9 to TRBJ1-2, with 7 nucleotides matching TRBD1. The ends lost 7 bases at V and 4 bases at J; junction bases unmatched: 15. Germline V gives CDR1 SEHNR, CDR2 FQNEAQ (reference sequence). CDR3 length: 16 residues. CDR3 nucleotide sequence: TGTGCCAGCACCATAATGACAGGGCCCCACTCCTATGGCTACACCTTC. This codes for CASTIMTGPHSYGYTF.

J is TRBJ1-3 and V is TRBV30; D remains ambiguous. CDR1 is GTSNPN, CDR2 SVGIG, per germline (reference sequence). V was cut by 4 bases and J by 0 bases, with 7 bases left in between. The CDR3 extends over 13 amino acids. The CDR3 nucleotides read TGTGCCTGGACGCGAGTCTCTGGAAACACCATATATTTT. This gives the protein CAWTRVSGNTIYF.

V is TRBV9 and J is TRBJ1-4; D unclear. CDR3 length: 15 residues. Germline V gives CDR1 SGDLS, CDR2 YYNGEE. V lost 0 bases and J 4 bases, leaving 10 bases between the germline ends. The CDR3 bases are TGTGCCAGCAGCGTAGGGCAGATGCTTAATGAAAAACTGTTTTTT. Translation gives CASSVGQMLNEKLFF.

The rearrangement uses TRBV6-5 and TRBJ1-3; D is possibly TRBD1 (5 bases). Germline V gene lookup returns CDR1 MNHEY and CDR2 SVGAGI. V gave up 7 bases and J gave up 3 bases, with 16 bases separating them. There are 15 residues in the CDR3. CDR3 in amino acids: CASTNSHGHGNTIYF. The CDR3 coding sequence is TGTGCCAGCACCAATTCCCACGGACATGGAAACACCATATATTTT.

The genes are TRBV6-5 and TRBJ1-6, with unresolved D. This CDR3 has 15 amino acids. V was cut by 3 bases and J by 0 bases, with 6 bases left in between. In germline, CDR1 is MNHEY, CDR2 SVGAGI. CDR3 residues: CASSYEASYNSPLHF. CDR3 DNA: TGTGCCAGCAGTTATGAGGCCTCCTATAATTCACCCCTCCACTTT.

V gene TRBV3-1 (or the pseudogene TRBV3-2) combines with J gene TRBJ1-2; D gene uncertain. Germline V CDR1 and CDR2: LGHDT, YNNKEL (reference sequence). The ends were cut back, 1 base at V and 2 bases at J, with 11 bases in the middle. The CDR3 length is 15 residues. CDR3 sequence: CASSQVSGSNYGYTF. As DNA, the CDR3 is TGTGCCAGCAGCCAAGTTTCAGGCAGCAACTATGGCTACACCTTC.

The rearrangement links TRBV19 to TRBJ1-1; D is ambiguous. There are 14 residues in the CDR3. The V and J ends lost 6 bases and 0 bases respectively, with 11 bases between them. CDR1 LNHDA and CDR2 SQIVND come from the germline V gene (reference sequence). CDR3 in amino acids: CASRLTDLNTEAFF. The DNA of the CDR3 is TGTGCCAGTAGATTGACTGATTTGAACACTGAAGCTTTCTTT.

CDR3 bases: TGTGCCAGCAGCCAAGATGAGCAAACTGGAAACACCATATATTTT. This encodes CASSQDEQTGNTIYF. The J gene is TRBJ1-3, the V gene TRBV14; the D is unclear. V shed 0 bases and J shed 2 bases, with 8 bases lying between them. The CDR3 has 15 residues. Germline V CDR1 and CDR2: SGHDN, FVKESK.

This chain links TRBV6-5 with TRBJ1-2, with TRBD1 identical over 8 bases. J gave up 7 bases and V 5 bases, and 9 bases lay outside the gene matches. The CDR3 has 14 amino acids. Germline CDR1 is MNHEY and CDR2 is SVGAGI. In DNA, the CDR3 is TGTGCCAGCAGTCCGACAGGGGAGAGTGGTGGCTACACCTTC. It specifies CASSPTGESGGYTF.

This clone was observed a single time. The chain is built from TRBV4-3 and TRBJ1-3, with 7 positions matching TRBD1. The germline CDR1 and CDR2 sequences are LGHNA and YSLEER. The CDR3 is made up of 14 amino acids. V shed 4 bases, J shed 1 base, and the junction held 1 base outside the gene matches. The CDR3 reads CASSPDRSGNTIYF. CDR3 bases: TGCGCCAGCAGCCCGGACAGGTCTGGAAACACCATATATTTT.

The chain couples TRBV7-2 to TRBJ1-2; D not certain. The CDR3 spans 13 residues. From germline, CDR1 is SGHTA and CDR2 FQGNSA. V lost 5 bases and J 4 bases, leaving 11 bases between the germline ends. Here the CDR3 DNA reads TGTGCCAGCAGCCCGAGACACGTCTATGGCTACACCTTC. Its protein product is CASSPRHVYGYTF.

This sequence joins TRBV9 and TRBJ2-2; D perhaps matches TRBD2 (6 bases). Germline CDR1 is SGDLS and CDR2 is YYNGEE. This CDR3 is 13 amino acids long. The germline V and J ends were trimmed by 6 bases and 7 bases, with 13 bases remaining between them. The CDR3 coding sequence is TGTGCCAGCACCCCAAGGGGAGGCGGGGAGCTGTTTTTT. Amino acids: CASTPRGGGELFF.

This chain links TRBV23-1 with TRBJ2-2; 7 bases are a match to TRBD1. TRBV23-1 is noted as an ORF with a role that remains uncertain. The V segment lost 3 bases and the J segment 7 bases; nucleotides outside the gene matches: 8. The CDR3 loop spans 15 amino acids. The CDR3 region is CASSHPDRRIGELFF. CDR3 DNA: TGCGCCAGCAGTCACCCGGACAGGAGGATCGGGGAGCTGTTTTTT.

CDR3 sequence: CASSLGDRVGYGYTF. For the CDR3, the DNA is TGTGCCAGCAGCTTAGGGGACAGGGTTGGCTATGGCTACACCTTC. The gene calls are TRBV13 and TRBJ1-2, with 8 bases aligning to TRBD1. Germline V gene lookup returns CDR1 PRHDT and CDR2 FYEKMQ (reference sequence). With V trimmed by 0 bases and J by 4 bases, 4 bases remained unmatched. CDR3 length equals 15 residues.

The chain couples TRBV6-5 to TRBJ2-1; the match to TRBD2 covers 10 bases. CDR1 and CDR2 from the germline V gene are MNHEY and SVGAGI. Trimming took 6 bases from V and 6 from J; bases not matched to a gene: 8. CDR3 length equals 15 residues. For the CDR3, the DNA is TGTGCCAGCAGGGCCGGGGCTAGCGGGGGCAATGAGCAGTTCTTC. Protein product: CASRAGASGGNEQFF.

This clone was found a few times. The chain links TRBV4-1 to TRBJ1-1; no clear D. Looked up from germline, CDR1 is MGHRA and CDR2 is YSYEKL. Trimming cost V 0 bases and J 10 bases, with 15 bases left between them. This CDR3 contains 14 residues. The CDR3 bases are TGCGCCAGCAGCCAAGATTGGCAGCTGGGAGTAGCTTTCTTT. Amino acids: CASSQDWQLGVAFF.

The chain couples TRBV6-5 to TRBJ1-5; no firm D call. Germline lookup yields CDR1 MNHEY and CDR2 SVGAGI. CDR3 length: 15 amino acids. The V end was cut by 6 bases, the J end by 3 bases, with 15 bases between. The CDR3 region has the DNA TGTGCCAGCAGGGGAAGAGGAGGAGTCAATCAGCCCCAGCATTTT. It codes for CASRGRGGVNQPQHF.

The rearrangement links TRBV3-1 (or the pseudogene TRBV3-2) to TRBJ1-2; 8 bases are shared with TRBD1. V dropped 1 base and J dropped 5; count of bases not matched to a gene: 3. Per the germline V gene, CDR1 is LGHDT and CDR2 is YNNKEL (reference sequence). This CDR3 has 14 residues. The DNA of the CDR3 is TGTGCCAGCAGCCAAGGGCGGACAGGGTATGGCTACACCTTC. Protein: CASSQGRTGYGYTF.

The chain uses TRBV5-1 and TRBJ2-3; the match to TRBD1 covers 7 bases. This CDR3 has 15 residues. V lost 6 bases to trimming and J lost 2 bases; unmatched junction nucleotides: 9. Germline assignment: CDR1 SGHRS and CDR2 YFSETQ. CDR3 protein: CASTSGTVDTDTQYF. In DNA form, the CDR3 reads TGCGCCAGCACCTCCGGGACAGTTGACACAGATACGCAGTATTTT. Full variable domain (remainder filled in from reference TRBV5-1 and TRBJ2-3): KAGVTQTPRYLIKTRGQQVTLSCSPISGHRSVSWYQQTPGQGLQFLFEYFSETQRNKGNFPGRFSGRQFSNSRSEMNVSTLELGDSALYLCASTSGTVDTDTQYFGPGTRLTVL.

V is TRBV11-1 and J is TRBJ2-7; 7 positions agree with TRBD2. Germline V gene lookup returns CDR1 SGHAT and CDR2 FQDESV (reference sequence). The CDR3 loop spans 13 amino acids. V dropped 5 bases and J dropped 2; count of bases not matched to a gene: 3. The CDR3 DNA reads TGTGCCAGCAGCCCGGGGGGAGCCTACGAGCAGTACTTC. It codes for CASSPGGAYEQYF.

The chain employs TRBV11-2 and TRBJ1-4; 9 bases agree with TRBD1. CDR3 length: 15 residues. Germline-derived CDR1 and CDR2 are SGHAT and FQNNGV. The trim removed 5 bases at V and 10 bases at J, leaving 11 bases unmatched. Here the CDR3 DNA reads TGTGCCAGCAGCCGGGAGGGACAGGGCGTCGGAAAACTGTTTTTT. Its protein product is CASSREGQGVGKLFF. Full variable domain (missing parts from reference TRBV11-2 and TRBJ1-4): EAGVAQSPRYKIIEKRQSVAFWCNPISGHATLYWYQQILGQGPKLLIQFQNNGVVDDSQLPKDRFSAERLKGVDSTLKIQPAKLEDSAVYLCASSREGQGVGKLFFGSGTQLSVL.